This TCR beta chain was found in a study of T-cell reconstitution after alpha-beta-depleted transplantation in children. Study-wide results and caveats: By about two months after transplant, alpha-beta T cells reportedly arose from several hundred graft clones that had expanded.

Unique molecular identifiers were built into the TCRbeta library. TCRdb reanalysed the PCR reads using MiXCR and keeps one entry per CDR3 protein. The sample has 200,000 to 300,000 distinct CDR3 sequences, less than 9% seen once; the top ten hold just under 6.5%. This clonotype was seen at least ten times. What it binds is unknown. The material sequenced was PBMCs, mostly from graft donor cells, taken 180 days after TCRalphabeta/CD19-depleted stem cell transplant. The TCR sequence derives from a male patient younger than 18 who had a stem cell transplant for acute lymphoblastic leukemia, so the T cells may come from the graft donor.

The CDR3 loop is CASTPLGTGPQPQHF. CDR3 sequence (DNA): TGTGCCAGCACCCCCCTGGGGACAGGGCCTCAGCCCCAGCATTTT. The V and J genes are TRBV6-2 or TRBV6-3 and TRBJ1-5, with 9 bases fitting TRBD1. Germline trimming cut 7 bases from V and 6 bases from J; bases unmatched to any gene: 10. This CDR3 spans 15 amino acids. Germline V gives CDR1 MNHEY, CDR2 SVGEGT.